Detailed here is one T cell receptor (beta chain). These data belong to a study of T cell changes during pregnancy in multiple sclerosis. Data came from immunoSEQ multiplex PCR; TCRdb stores just in-frame clones and leaves some out. The sample gives some 38,000 clones, approximately 94% of which show up once; 0.3% to 0.45% is in the top ten. The CDR3 length is 12 residues. V dropped 3 bases and J dropped 7 bases, with 13 bases sitting between them. Germline lookup yields CDR1 SQVTM and CDR2 ANQGSEA. The TCR comes from a female donor with multiple sclerosis, enrolled in a pregnancy study. The chain couples TRBV29-1 to TRBJ2-7, with a possible D match to TRBD2 (5 bases). Sample: CD4+ T cells from peripheral blood mononuclear cells, taken in the second trimester of pregnancy. CDR3 residues: CSVEVGAREQYF. CDR3 DNA: TGCAGCGTTGAGGTGGGAGCTCGGGAGCAGTACTTC.